The subject of this entry is one T cell receptor (beta chain). It was with 60 Vbeta and 13 Jbeta primers that the PCR ran. TCRdb keeps only in-frame clones here, not all; method: immunoSEQ multiplex PCR. The sample includes tens of thousands of clones, around two thirds of them seen just once. The data derive from a study of cytomegalovirus exposure and HLA in healthy donors. Donors had nominal health at sampling but likely had unrecorded immune exposures. Germline-derived CDR1 and CDR2 are MDHEN and SYDVKM. V lost 4 bases to trimming and J lost 8 bases, with 18 bases between them. CDR3 length: 15 amino acids.

The sample was PBMCs. This TCR derives from a woman in her 30s in good health and CMV-seronegative. The V call is TRBV28, the J call TRBJ2-1; D might be TRBD2 (6 bases). CDR3 in amino acids: CASSWVGTSAHEQFF. The CDR3, as DNA: TGTGCCAGCAGTTGGGTGGGGACTTCGGCACATGAGCAGTTCTTC.